The 3 T cell receptor beta chains presented below share a single source sample, sequenced in a study of blood T cell repertoires in COVID-19 (TCRdb year 2020). The library came from the immunoSEQ multiplex PCR assay. TCRdb re-hosts the immuneACCESS table, in-frame sequences only. Its copies lack some clones; in the studies checked, an unresolved V gene accounts for under half of them, and the cause for the rest is not known. This sample has about 100,000 clones in its table, and less than 90% of those were observed once. The ten most abundant clones make up over 1.5% of the sample. Sequencing input: peripheral blood. These receptors all stem from a man aged 80 or over with acute or convalescent COVID-19.

The chain has TRBV5-4 and TRBJ1-2; 7 bases map to TRBD1. Germline loops: CDR1 SGHNT, CDR2 YYREEE (reference sequence). V lost 5 bases to trimming and J lost 7 bases; unmatched junction nucleotides: 11. This CDR3 has 14 amino acids. The CDR3 region is CASRSNRGFGGYTF. The CDR3 DNA is TGTGCCAGCAGATCAAACAGGGGTTTTGGTGGCTACACCTTC.

The CDR3 region has the DNA TGTGCCAGCAGTTTAGGAGGGGTGTTAGGGATAAGGGAGTTCTTC. Translation: CASSLGGVLGIREFF. The rearrangement uses TRBV28 and TRBJ2-1, with a possible D match to TRBD2 (6 bases). Trimming stripped 2 bases from V and 14 bases from J, with 22 bases between. CDR3 size: 15 residues. CDR1 MDHEN and CDR2 SYDVKM come from the germline V gene. Full variable domain (outside the CDR3, taken from reference TRBV28 and TRBJ2-1): DVKVTQSSRYLVKRTGEKVFLECVQDMDHENMFWYRQDPGLGLRLIYFSYDVKMKEKGDIPEGYSVSREKKERFSLILESASTNQTSMYLCASSLGGVLGIREFFGPGTRLTVL.

The chain couples TRBV6-5 to TRBJ2-1; 12 bases line up with TRBD1. Per the germline V gene, CDR1 is MNHEY and CDR2 is SVGAGI. The CDR3 contains 16 residues. J was trimmed by 7 bases and V by 2 bases; bases with no gene match: 6. CDR3 sequence (DNA): TGTGCCAGCAGTTACCGAGGGACAGGGGGCCGAAATGAGCAGTTCTTC. It encodes CASSYRGTGGRNEQFF.